This T cell receptor (beta chain) comes out of a study of cytomegalovirus exposure and HLA in healthy donors. Study-level information: Around 85 million unique TCRs from HLA-typed donors were held in an early data release.

Researchers ran the PCR with 60 Vbeta and 13 Jbeta primers. The method was immunoSEQ multiplex PCR; TCRdb's version includes in-frame clones alone and lacks a portion of them. Counted here are under 200,000 clones, around four fifths occurring once; the ten biggest clones make up approximately 1.8%. Whole-study results and caveats: According to the study, roughly 160 TCR beta chains were cytomegalovirus-associated. A later analysis linked a missense DCLRE1C variant to TCR beta V- and J-gene trimming.

Comments on this clone: Antigen specificity is unknown.

Healthy bone marrow donors formed the donor group. With 0 bases removed from V and 2 bases from J, the gap between germline ends came to 10 bases. The CDR3 has 15 residues. The germline V gene has CDR1 SGHDT and CDR2 YYEEEE. Sequencing was performed on PBMCs. V usage is TRBV5-6 and J usage is TRBJ2-3, with a tentative D call TRBD2 (5 bases). This TCR was sampled from a middle-aged man in good health and CMV-seropositive. CDR3: CASSLGREPTDTQYF. CDR3 sequence (DNA): TGTGCCAGCAGCTTGGGTCGGGAACCCACAGATACGCAGTATTTT.